The 26 T cell receptor beta chains presented below share a single source sample, sequenced in a study of T-cell reconstitution after alpha-beta-depleted transplantation in children. During its preparation, the TCRbeta library received unique molecular identifiers. TCRdb re-derived calls from the PCR reads in MiXCR, one entry per CDR3 protein. The profile shows some 80,000 distinct CDR3 sequences, less than 20% of them singletons. This sample comprised PBMCs, mostly from graft donor cells, obtained 360 days after TCRalphabeta/CD19-depleted stem cell transplant. These receptors came from a male patient aged 2 to 9 who had a stem cell transplant for acute lymphoblastic leukemia, so the T cells may come from the graft donor.

This clonotype was seen a few times. This sequence joins TRBV28 and TRBJ2-7, with 11 bases lining up with TRBD2. This CDR3 region has 14 residues. The V and J ends lost 10 bases and 1 base, in that order; junction bases with no gene match: 6. Germline loops: CDR1 MDHEN, CDR2 SYDVKM. DNA for the CDR3: TGTGCCACGTCTCTAGCGGGAGGATCCTACGAGCAGTACTTC. Translation gives CATSLAGGSYEQYF.

For the CDR3, the DNA is TGTGCCAGCAGCTTAGGATGGGAGGGGATGGCCAAAAACATTCAGTACTTC. This codes for CASSLGWEGMAKNIQYF. This sequence joins TRBV11-3 and TRBJ2-4, with 7 bases lining up with TRBD2. The germline V gene has CDR1 SGHNT and CDR2 YENEEA. Germline trimming cut 1 base from V and 1 base from J; bases unmatched to any gene: 7. The CDR3 spans 17 residues.

V is TRBV4-1 and J is TRBJ2-1; a weak D match, TRBD2 (5 bases). CDR3 length equals 18 residues. V was pared by 0 bases and J by 0 bases, with 15 bases between. The germline CDR1 and CDR2 sequences are MGHRA and YSYEKL. The CDR3 DNA follows: TGCGCCAGCAGCCAAGATTTTAATAGCGCAAGCTCCTACAATGAGCAGTTCTTC. Translation gives CASSQDFNSASSYNEQFF.

The genes are TRBV29-1 and TRBJ2-3, with 11 bases fitting TRBD2. The CDR3 totals 14 residues. Germline V gene sequence: CDR1 SQVTM, CDR2 ANQGSEA. V was pared by 4 bases and J by 2 bases, with 2 bases of the junction left unmatched. CDR3 nucleotides: TGCAGCGTTGGACTAGCGGGAACCACAGATACGCAGTATTTT. It translates to CSVGLAGTTDTQYF.

This clonotype turned up a few times. The rearrangement links TRBV7-9 to TRBJ1-1; 7 bases fit TRBD1. CDR3 size: 14 residues. Germline values: CDR1 SEHNR, CDR2 FQNEAQ (reference sequence). V shed 1 base, J shed 4 bases, and the junction held 3 bases outside the gene matches. CDR3 sequence reads: CASSLGNRGTEAFF. The CDR3 region has the DNA TGTGCCAGCAGCTTAGGGAACAGGGGCACTGAAGCTTTCTTT.

This clonotype was seen a few times. V gene TRBV7-8 combines with J gene TRBJ2-3, with TRBD2 matching over 11 bases. Germline CDR1 reads SGHVS; CDR2 reads FQNEAQ. The ends lost 5 bases at V and 2 bases at J; junction bases unmatched: 18. The CDR3 is made up of 20 amino acids. CDR3 loop: CASSPFPLAGGVSVTDTQYF. The CDR3 DNA reads TGTGCCAGCAGCCCCTTCCCTCTAGCGGGAGGAGTGTCGGTCACAGATACGCAGTATTTT.

The CDR3, as DNA: TGTGCCAGCAGTTTAATGGGACAGGTTTTACATTTT. Translated: CASSLMGQVLHF. The chain uses TRBV27 and TRBJ1-5; TRBD1 agrees at 8 bases. The CDR3 loop spans 12 amino acids. The V segment lost 2 bases and the J segment 16 bases; nucleotides outside the gene matches: 7. Germline values: CDR1 MNHEY, CDR2 SMNVEV (reference sequence).

This CDR3 reads CASSLAGTLNTGELFF. CDR3 DNA: TGTGCCAGCAGCTTGGCCGGGACTCTCAACACCGGGGAGCTGTTTTTT. J is TRBJ2-2 and V is TRBV11-2; D perhaps matches TRBD2 (6 bases). CDR3 length: 16 residues. V was cut by 3 bases and J by 2 bases, with 13 bases left in between. CDR1 is SGHAT and CDR2 is FQNNGV in the germline V gene.

The V gene is TRBV5-1, the J gene TRBJ2-7; 9 bases map to TRBD1. This CDR3 spans 18 amino acids. Germline values: CDR1 SGHRS, CDR2 YFSETQ. Trimming at V came to 0 bases and at J to 2 bases, leaving 12 bases not matched to a gene. CDR3 DNA: TGCGCCAGCAGCTTGGAGGCACAGGGGGCGAAAGTCCCCTACGAGCAGTACTTC. Translating gives CASSLEAQGAKVPYEQYF.

This chain links TRBV6-5 with TRBJ1-3; no clear D gene. Germline V gives CDR1 MNHEY, CDR2 SVGAGI. The CDR3 consists of 13 residues. The V end was cut by 6 bases, the J end by 0 bases, with 6 bases between. The CDR3 region is CASRASSGNTIYF. For the CDR3, the DNA is TGTGCCAGCAGAGCCAGCTCTGGAAACACCATATATTTT.

This clonotype was seen at least ten times. The chain combines TRBV10-3 with TRBJ1-1; D unresolved. Trimming pared 4 bases from V and 3 bases from J, leaving 6 bases between. Germline CDR1 is ENHRY and CDR2 is SYGVKD. The CDR3 has 12 amino acids. In nucleotides, the CDR3 is TGTGCCATCAGTGTAAGAGACACTGAAGCTTTCTTT. It specifies CAISVRDTEAFF.

The V gene is TRBV18, the J gene TRBJ2-7, with 10 bases that match TRBD1. There are 14 residues in the CDR3. The germline V gene has CDR1 KGHSH and CDR2 LQKENI. With 4 bases clipped from V and 5 bases from J, the junction kept 5 bases outside the gene matches. The CDR3 reads CASSRPGQGNEQYF. The CDR3 nucleotides are TGTGCCAGCTCACGCCCGGGACAGGGGAACGAGCAGTACTTC.

This chain links TRBV11-2 with TRBJ2-3; a weak D match, TRBD2 (6 bases). Trimming removed 2 bases at V and 4 bases at J, with 19 bases between. Per the germline V gene, CDR1 is SGHAT and CDR2 is FQNNGV. The CDR3 runs to 17 residues. DNA for the CDR3: TGTGCCAGCAGCTTACGGGGCGGGATGGTGAGGGCAGATACGCAGTATTTT. Translated, it gives CASSLRGGMVRADTQYF.

This clonotype was found many times. V gene TRBV5-4 combines with J gene TRBJ2-1, with TRBD2 matching over 9 bases. There are 15 residues in the CDR3. Per germline, CDR1 SGHNT and CDR2 YYREEE (reference sequence). V dropped 4 bases and J dropped 4; count of bases not matched to a gene: 6. The DNA for the CDR3 is TGTGCCAGCAGCCCCAGCGGGGGGAGATACAATGAGCAGTTCTTC. This translates into CASSPSGGRYNEQFF.

The table lists this clonotype with many counts. V and J are TRBV12-3 or TRBV12-4 and TRBJ2-2; 7 positions agree with TRBD2. The CDR3 length is 17 residues. V shed 4 bases, J shed 0 bases, and the junction held 8 bases outside the gene matches. The CDR3 region is CASSWGGGRANTGELFF. In DNA, the CDR3 is TGTGCCAGCAGTTGGGGGGGAGGCCGCGCGAACACCGGGGAGCTGTTTTTT.

This clonotype showed up just a few times. The V gene is TRBV5-1, the J gene TRBJ2-3; 7 bases match TRBD1. Trimming at V came to 4 bases and at J to 2 bases, leaving 7 bases not matched to a gene. The CDR3 is 15 residues long. From germline, CDR1 is SGHRS and CDR2 YFSETQ. The chain's CDR3 is CASSTGQALTDTQYF. The CDR3 DNA is TGCGCCAGCAGCACCGGACAGGCGCTCACAGATACGCAGTATTTT.

The gene calls are TRBV5-6 and TRBJ2-6; D is unresolved. Germline V lookup: CDR1 SGHDT, CDR2 YYEEEE. This CDR3 comprises 13 residues. V shed 3 bases and J shed 4 bases, with 5 bases lying between them. Here the CDR3 reads CASSSVGANVLTF. The CDR3 bases are TGTGCCAGCAGCTCGGTGGGGGCCAACGTCCTGACTTTC.

This clonotype was found many times. The V and J genes are TRBV5-1 and TRBJ1-5, with 9 bases lining up with TRBD1. From germline, CDR1 is SGHRS and CDR2 YFSETQ. V lost 4 bases to trimming and J lost 6 bases; unmatched junction nucleotides: 5. This CDR3 contains 14 residues. CDR3: CASSPGQGSQPQHF. The CDR3 DNA sequence: TGCGCCAGCAGCCCCGGACAGGGGAGTCAGCCCCAGCATTTT.

The gene calls are TRBV28 and TRBJ2-1; TRBD2 matches at 8 bases. CDR3 size: 16 residues. Looked up from germline, CDR1 is MDHEN and CDR2 is SYDVKM. The V gene end was trimmed by 3 bases and the J gene end by 0 bases; junction bases not matched to a gene: 4. The CDR3 DNA reads TGTGCCAGCAGTTTCCTAAGCGGGAGCTCCTACAATGAGCAGTTCTTC. Translated: CASSFLSGSSYNEQFF.

The rearrangement links TRBV25-1 to TRBJ1-6, with D hard to call. CDR3 length equals 15 residues. Looked up from germline, CDR1 is MGHDK and CDR2 is SYGVNS. With 5 bases removed from V and 3 bases from J, the gap between germline ends came to 11 bases. The CDR3 DNA reads as TGTGCCAGCAGTCCGAGACGGAGCTATAATTCACCCCTCCACTTT. Protein product: CASSPRRSYNSPLHF.

In this sample, this clonotype turned up a few times. This sequence joins TRBV4-2 and TRBJ2-3; 7 bases are a match to TRBD2. The CDR3 totals 18 residues. Germline V gene lookup returns CDR1 LGHNA and CDR2 YNFKEQ. With V trimmed by 0 bases and J by 1 base, 10 bases remained unmatched. The chain's CDR3 is CASSQERVRLAGTDTQYF. For the CDR3, the DNA is TGTGCCAGCAGCCAAGAAAGGGTTCGACTAGCCGGCACAGATACGCAGTATTTT.

V and J are TRBV6-5 and TRBJ2-7; 10 bases align to TRBD1. The CDR3 is made up of 18 amino acids. Germline values: CDR1 MNHEY, CDR2 SVGAGI. V lost 0 bases and J lost 3; bases outside the gene matches: 11. CDR3 amino acids: CASSYSNFWGQGRYEQYF. CDR3 sequence (DNA): TGTGCCAGCAGTTACTCGAATTTTTGGGGACAGGGGCGCTACGAGCAGTACTTC.

This clonotype was seen only a few times. V and J are TRBV10-3 and TRBJ2-1; D gene uncertain. The ends were cut back, 3 bases at V and 6 bases at J, with 6 bases in the middle. CDR1 and CDR2 (germline): ENHRY, SYGVKD. The CDR3 runs 12 residues. The CDR3 reads CAISDRANEQFF. The CDR3 bases are TGTGCCATCAGTGATCGGGCCAATGAGCAGTTCTTC.

This chain connects TRBV5-1 to TRBJ2-7, with 9 positions matching TRBD1. Germline assignment: CDR1 SGHRS and CDR2 YFSETQ. This CDR3 spans 14 amino acids. J was trimmed by 9 bases and V by 2 bases; bases with no gene match: 9. For the CDR3, the DNA is TGCGCCAGCAGCTTCCGGGACAGGGTATCGGTGCAGTACTTC. Translated, it gives CASSFRDRVSVQYF.

This clonotype was recorded many times. The rearrangement uses TRBV20-1 and TRBJ2-3, with a tentative D call TRBD2 (6 bases). V shed 3 bases and J shed 2 bases, with 9 bases lying between them. The CDR3 has 13 residues. Germline CDR1 is DFQATT and CDR2 is SNEGSKA (reference sequence). CDR3 bases: TGCAGTGCTAGCGGGAGTTTCACAGATACGCAGTATTTT. It encodes CSASGSFTDTQYF.

The V call is TRBV5-1, the J call TRBJ2-7; D perhaps matches TRBD2 (5 bases). V dropped 0 bases and J dropped 1 base, with 11 bases sitting between them. Germline-derived CDR1 and CDR2 are SGHRS and YFSETQ. The length of the CDR3 is 15 residues. The CDR3 loop reads CASSLGPGISYEQYF. The DNA of the CDR3 is TGCGCCAGCAGCTTGGGACCCGGGATTTCCTACGAGCAGTACTTC.